The entry that follows covers one T cell receptor beta chain sequence. The antigen is not known. The data stem from a study of tumor and adjacent non-tumor tissue in lung cancer. Background on the study: Histology: under 15 adenocarcinoma, a couple of squamous cell carcinoma, 1 small cell lung cancer.

General observations from the study: Tumor repertoires had a smaller top 100 clone share than normal lung. Shorter survival was associated with higher TCR diversity in tumors.

This CDR3 comprises 15 residues. The germline CDR1 and CDR2 sequences are SGHRS and YFSETQ. V shed 3 bases and J 6 bases; nucleotides not matched to a gene: 9. This sample's RNA came from whole unsorted tissue. More than 3 cm separated this lung sample from the edge of the tumor. Between August and November 2014, newly diagnosed, chemotherapy-naive lung cancer patients underwent thoracic surgery in China. The library came from three nested PCR rounds adapted from ARM-PCR protocols. In TCRdb, the multiplex PCR reads were re-called with MiXCR into one record per CDR3 protein. The sample has 40,000 to 60,000 distinct CDR3 sequences, 64% seen once.

The chain couples TRBV5-1 to TRBJ2-7; TRBD1 agrees at 10 bases. The sample comprised distant non-tumor lung tissue. This clonotype was sampled from a woman in her 70s with non-small cell lung cancer. Here the CDR3 DNA reads TGCGCCAGCAGCTCCGGGACAGGGGTTTCTAGCGAGCAGTACTTC. Its protein is CASSSGTGVSSEQYF.